This record looks at one T cell receptor (beta chain) sequence and its context. Relative to the germline gene, one junction end is altered; a read error may explain this. TCRdb reprocessed the PCR reads via MiXCR and lists one record per CDR3 protein. The sample shows fewer than 25,000 distinct CDR3 sequences, roughly 54% of them seen only once. Donors had localized lung adenocarcinoma, a non-small cell lung cancer. The data belong to a study of CD4 and CD8 cells across lung adenocarcinoma regions. Germline lookup yields CDR1 MNHEY and CDR2 SMNVEV (reference sequence). This CDR3 has 15 residues. The sequence derives from a female donor with lung adenocarcinoma. The CD4 and CD8 labels of this study may be unreliable. Sequenced: CD8+ T cells from the center of a lung tumor. The chain is built from TRBV27 and TRBJ2-3; weak D call: TRBD2 (6 bases). In DNA, the CDR3 is TGTGCCAGCGGGCCGGGGGTGGGAGCCAAAGATATGCAGTATTTT. This translates into CASGPGVGAKDMQYF.